This entry features one TCR beta chain sequence. Antigen unknown. Trimming took 4 bases from V and 3 from J, leaving 16 bases between them. Germline V gene lookup returns CDR1 SGHRS and CDR2 YFSETQ. The CDR3 runs 16 residues. The data originate from a study of cytomegalovirus exposure and HLA in healthy donors. Study results and limitations: CMV serostatus alone was available as immune exposure information. A later analysis found TCR association rates differed by HLA locus, highest for DRB1 and lowest for HLA-C.

A multiplex PCR was run with 60 Vbeta primers and 13 Jbeta primers. TCRdb's table, derived via immunoSEQ multiplex PCR, lists solely in-frame clones and lacks some. The table lists 150,000 to 200,000 clones, around 79% of them singletons, with more than 1.5% in the top ten. The sequenced sample consisted of PBMCs. The TCR sequence derives from a woman between 45 and 60 years old in good health and CMV-seronegative. The chain has TRBV5-1 and TRBJ2-2; possibly TRBD2 for D (6 bases). The chain's CDR3 is CASSRLGTSDTGELFF. CDR3 sequence (DNA): TGCGCCAGCAGCCGACTAGGAACCTCCGACACCGGGGAGCTGTTTTTT.